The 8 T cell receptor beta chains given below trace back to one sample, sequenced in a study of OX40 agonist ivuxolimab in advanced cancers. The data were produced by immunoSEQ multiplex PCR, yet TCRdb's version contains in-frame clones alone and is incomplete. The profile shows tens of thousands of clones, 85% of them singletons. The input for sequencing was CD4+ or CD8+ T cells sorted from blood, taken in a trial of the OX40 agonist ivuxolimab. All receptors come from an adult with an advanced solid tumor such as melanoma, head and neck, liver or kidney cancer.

Here the CDR3 reads CASSTYTGAHEKLFF. DNA of the CDR3: TGTGCCAGCAGCACCTATACAGGGGCACATGAAAAACTGTTTTTT. The rearrangement uses TRBV11-2 and TRBJ1-4; 7 nucleotides align to TRBD1. The CDR3 sequence is 15 residues long. The V gene's germline CDR1 is SGHAT and CDR2 FQNNGV. V lost 5 bases, J lost 6 bases, and 9 bases stayed unmatched.

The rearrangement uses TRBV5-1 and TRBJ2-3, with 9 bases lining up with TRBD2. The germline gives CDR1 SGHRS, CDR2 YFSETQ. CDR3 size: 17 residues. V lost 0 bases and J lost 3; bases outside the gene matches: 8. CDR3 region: CASSLALRLAGTDTQYF. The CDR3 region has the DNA TGCGCCAGCAGCTTGGCCCTTAGGCTAGCGGGAACAGATACGCAGTATTTT.

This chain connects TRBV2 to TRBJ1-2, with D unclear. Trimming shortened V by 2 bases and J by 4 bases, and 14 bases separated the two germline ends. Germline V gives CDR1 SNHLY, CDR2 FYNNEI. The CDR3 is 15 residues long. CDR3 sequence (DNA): TGTGCCAGCAGTGAAAACGCCGGAATGGGCTATGGCTACACCTTC. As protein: CASSENAGMGYGYTF.

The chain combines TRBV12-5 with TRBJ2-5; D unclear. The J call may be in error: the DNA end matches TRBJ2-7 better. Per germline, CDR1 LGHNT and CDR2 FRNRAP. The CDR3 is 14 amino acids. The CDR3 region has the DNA TGTGCTAGTGGTTTGGCCGATAGTTCCTACGAGCAGTACTTC. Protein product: CASGLADSSYEQYF.

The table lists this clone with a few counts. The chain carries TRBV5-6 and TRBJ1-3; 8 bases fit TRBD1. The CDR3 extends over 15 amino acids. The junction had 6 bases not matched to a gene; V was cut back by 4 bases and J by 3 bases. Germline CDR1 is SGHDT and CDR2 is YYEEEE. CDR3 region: CASSAGQAGGNTIYF. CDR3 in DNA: TGTGCCAGCAGCGCGGGACAGGCCGGTGGAAACACCATATATTTT.

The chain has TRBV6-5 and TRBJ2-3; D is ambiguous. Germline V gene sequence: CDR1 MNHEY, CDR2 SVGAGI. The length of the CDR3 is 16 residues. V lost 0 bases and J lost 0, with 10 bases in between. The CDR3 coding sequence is TGTGCCAGCAGTTACTCGAAGGAAATTAGCACAGATACGCAGTATTTT. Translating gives CASSYSKEISTDTQYF.

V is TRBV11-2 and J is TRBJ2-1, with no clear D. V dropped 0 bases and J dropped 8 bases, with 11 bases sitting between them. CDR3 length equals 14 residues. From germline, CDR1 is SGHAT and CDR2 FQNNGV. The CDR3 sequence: CASSLEPSGHEQFF. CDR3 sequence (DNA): TGTGCCAGCAGCTTAGAGCCCAGTGGGCATGAGCAGTTCTTC.

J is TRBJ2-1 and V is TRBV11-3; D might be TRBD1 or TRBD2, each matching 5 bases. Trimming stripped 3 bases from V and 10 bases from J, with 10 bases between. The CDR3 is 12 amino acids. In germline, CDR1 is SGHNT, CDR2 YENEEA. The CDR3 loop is CASSFSGTEQFF. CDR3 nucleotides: TGTGCCAGCAGCTTCAGTGGGACCGAGCAGTTCTTC.